This T cell receptor (beta chain) comes out of a study of cytomegalovirus exposure and HLA in healthy donors (dated by TCRdb to 2015 to 2018). With respect to the entire study: A later analysis indicated that the roughly 120 validation repertoires were generated on the platform also employed for the approximately 700 repertoires of the first cohort. The study aimed to test whether signatures of past pathogen exposure could be identified by cataloging public T cell receptors. In addition to the first cohort of several hundred subjects, a separate validation cohort of 120 different subjects was used. The study combined high-throughput TCR immunosequencing, statistical association of individual TCRs with disease status, and machine learning to predict cytomegalovirus infection status. Study-wide findings and limitations: A later analysis lacked HLA typing for the validation cohort, so it scored co-occurrence in that cohort across all 120 repertoires. Across donors, most TCR sequences were observed very rarely, whereas some public TCRs were present in many individuals. In a later analysis, TCRs clustered in the first cohort were found to also tend to co-occur in the approximately 110 validation repertoires, with 94% of cluster scores above 0. It was suggested by the authors that the approach could potentially be generalized to other disease states and immunological phenotypes. In vitro tests confirmed that three of the cytomegalovirus-associated TCR beta chains recognize cytomegalovirus antigens. In the study, roughly 160 TCR beta chains were listed as associated with cytomegalovirus. The classifier was reported to diagnose cytomegalovirus status with high specificity and sensitivity in both the original cohort and the validation cohort.

With regard to this clone: Its antigen has not been determined. No base quality information exists; no much larger clone differs at one position.

At the junction V is shortened by 0 bases and J by 8 bases; bases outside the gene matches: 20. The CDR3 contains 19 residues, cysteine and phenylalanine counted. The retained sequence is limited to the CDR3, 57 bases, with the frame set at the first base. CDR1 is given as MGHRA and CDR2 as YSYEKL, both from the germline V gene. Separate from the approximately 700-subject first cohort, the validation cohort of roughly 110 subjects was the group to which the donors belonged. The method behind the library was the immunoSEQ multiplex PCR assay. The authors' pipeline ran thus. To diagnose cytomegalovirus status from the catalog of TCR beta chain sequences, a statistical classification framework was built. The clones in this table, taken by TCRdb from immuneACCESS, are in-frame only. Not every clone is retained; where verified, under half of the shortfall comes from an unresolved V gene, and the cause of the rest is unknown. Clonal size and the V and J genes are those of that table, whereas D and trimming came from the DNA. The sample data list around 150,000 clones, and 88% of these were observed just once. Around 3% of the sample goes to the ten largest clones.

The sequence is built from TRBV4-1 and TRBJ1-2; 8 junctional bases match TRBD1. The sample taken for sequencing was PBMCs. This receptor was identified in a man aged 18 to 30 in good health and CMV-seronegative. The DNA sequence is given as TGCGCCAGCAGCCAAGAAGGGGGAGGGAGCGTACAGGGGGTGGGAGGCTACACCTTC. It translates as CASSQEGGGSVQGVGGYTF.